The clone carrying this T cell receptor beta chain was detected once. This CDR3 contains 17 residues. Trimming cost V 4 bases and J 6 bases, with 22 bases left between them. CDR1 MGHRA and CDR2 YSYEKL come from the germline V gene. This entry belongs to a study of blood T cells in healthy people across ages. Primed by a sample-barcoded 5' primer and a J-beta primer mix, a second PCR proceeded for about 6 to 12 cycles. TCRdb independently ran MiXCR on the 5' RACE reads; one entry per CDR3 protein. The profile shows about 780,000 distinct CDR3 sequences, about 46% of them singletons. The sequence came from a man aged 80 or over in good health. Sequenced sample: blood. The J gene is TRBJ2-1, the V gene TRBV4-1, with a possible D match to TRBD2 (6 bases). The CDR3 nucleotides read TGCGCCAGCAGCCCGCGGGGCTCGGCCCGCGGTCCCAATGAGCAGTTCTTC. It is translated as CASSPRGSARGPNEQFF.